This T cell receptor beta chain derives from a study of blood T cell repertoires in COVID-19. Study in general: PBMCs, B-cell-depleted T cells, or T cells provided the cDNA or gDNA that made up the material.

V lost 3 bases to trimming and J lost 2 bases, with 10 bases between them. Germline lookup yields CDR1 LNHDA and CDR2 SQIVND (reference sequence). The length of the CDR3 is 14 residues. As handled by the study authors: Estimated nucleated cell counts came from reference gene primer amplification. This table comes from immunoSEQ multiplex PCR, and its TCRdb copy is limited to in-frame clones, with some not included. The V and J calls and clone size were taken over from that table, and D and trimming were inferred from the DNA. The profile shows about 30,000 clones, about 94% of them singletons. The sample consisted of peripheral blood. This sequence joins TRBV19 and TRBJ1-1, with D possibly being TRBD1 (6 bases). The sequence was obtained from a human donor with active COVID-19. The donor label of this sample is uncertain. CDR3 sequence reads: CASSIPGHNTEAFF. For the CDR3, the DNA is TGTGCCAGTAGTATTCCGGGACACAACACTGAAGCTTTCTTT.